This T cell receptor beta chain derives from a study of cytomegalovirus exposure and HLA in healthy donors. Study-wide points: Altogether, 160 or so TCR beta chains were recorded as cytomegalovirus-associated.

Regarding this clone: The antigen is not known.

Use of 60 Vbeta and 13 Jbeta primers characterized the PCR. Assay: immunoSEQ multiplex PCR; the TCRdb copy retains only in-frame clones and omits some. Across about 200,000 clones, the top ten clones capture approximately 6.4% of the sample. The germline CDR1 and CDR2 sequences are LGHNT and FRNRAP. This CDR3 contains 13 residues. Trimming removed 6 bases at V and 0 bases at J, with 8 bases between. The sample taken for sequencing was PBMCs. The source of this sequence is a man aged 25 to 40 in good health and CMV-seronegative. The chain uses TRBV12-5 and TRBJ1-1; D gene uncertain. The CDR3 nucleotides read TGTGCTAGTGGCCCAAACATGAACACTGAAGCTTTCTTT. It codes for CASGPNMNTEAFF.